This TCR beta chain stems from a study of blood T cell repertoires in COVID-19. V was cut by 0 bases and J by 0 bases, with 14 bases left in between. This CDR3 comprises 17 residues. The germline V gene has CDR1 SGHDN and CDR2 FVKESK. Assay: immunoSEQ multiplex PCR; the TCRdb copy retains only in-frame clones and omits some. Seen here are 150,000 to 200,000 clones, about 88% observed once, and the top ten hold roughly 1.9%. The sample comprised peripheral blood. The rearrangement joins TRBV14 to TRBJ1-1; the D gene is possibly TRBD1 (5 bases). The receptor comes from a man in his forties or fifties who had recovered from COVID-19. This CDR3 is CASSQDWGKIMNTEAFF. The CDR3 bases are TGTGCCAGCAGCCAAGATTGGGGCAAAATCATGAACACTGAAGCTTTCTTT.